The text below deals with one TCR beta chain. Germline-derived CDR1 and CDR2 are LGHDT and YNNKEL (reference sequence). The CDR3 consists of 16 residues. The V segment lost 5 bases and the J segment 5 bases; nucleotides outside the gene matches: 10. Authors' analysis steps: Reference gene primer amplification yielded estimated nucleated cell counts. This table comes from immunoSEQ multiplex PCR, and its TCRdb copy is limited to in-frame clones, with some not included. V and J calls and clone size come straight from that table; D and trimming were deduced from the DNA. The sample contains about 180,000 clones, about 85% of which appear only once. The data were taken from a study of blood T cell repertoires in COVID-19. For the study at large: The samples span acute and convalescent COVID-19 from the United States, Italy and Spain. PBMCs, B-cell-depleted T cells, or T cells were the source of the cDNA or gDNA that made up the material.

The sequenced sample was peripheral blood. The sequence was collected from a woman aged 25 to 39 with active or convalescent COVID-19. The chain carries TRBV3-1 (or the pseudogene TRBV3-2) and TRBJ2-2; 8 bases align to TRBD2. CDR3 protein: CASSSQPGLVTGELFF. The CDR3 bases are TGTGCCAGCAGCTCCCAACCGGGACTAGTTACCGGGGAGCTGTTTTTT.